The 16 T cell receptor beta chains listed next were all sequenced from one sample in a study of cytomegalovirus exposure and HLA in healthy donors. The PCR employed 60 Vbeta primers together with 13 Jbeta primers. TCRdb's table, derived via immunoSEQ multiplex PCR, lists solely in-frame clones and lacks some. The sample shows 30,000 to 45,000 clones, roughly 89% of them seen only once. Material for sequencing was PBMCs. The receptors originated from a woman between 35 and 50 years old in good health and CMV-seropositive.

This clone was observed once. V gene TRBV2 combines with J gene TRBJ2-1, with 15 bases identical to TRBD2. The CDR3 is 14 residues long. Germline values: CDR1 SNHLY, CDR2 FYNNEI. V dropped 7 bases and J dropped 13; count of bases not matched to a gene: 8. This chain's CDR3 is CASTVGLAGGLQFF. CDR3 nucleotides: TGTGCCAGCACCGTAGGACTAGCGGGGGGGCTACAGTTCTTC.

The sample holds one count of this clone. V is TRBV6-5 and J is TRBJ1-2; weak D call: TRBD1 (5 bases). CDR3 length equals 14 residues. Germline values: CDR1 MNHEY, CDR2 SVGAGI. The V end was cut by 6 bases, the J end by 8 bases, with 19 bases between. The CDR3 DNA reads as TGTGCCAGCAGGGGAACACAGGTTAGGATGGGCTACACCTTC. Amino acids: CASRGTQVRMGYTF.

This clone was detected a few times. The rearrangement uses TRBV4-1 and TRBJ1-4; D perhaps matches TRBD1 (5 bases). V lost 0 bases and J lost 7, with 9 bases in between. The CDR3 is made up of 14 amino acids. In germline, CDR1 is MGHRA, CDR2 YSYEKL. CDR3 protein: CASSQEQEGEKLFF. The CDR3 DNA sequence: TGCGCCAGCAGCCAAGAACAGGAGGGTGAAAAACTGTTTTTT.

The V and J genes are TRBV5-4 and TRBJ1-1; a weak D match, TRBD1 (6 bases). Germline CDR1 is SGHNT and CDR2 is YYREEE (reference sequence). Trimming removed 5 bases from V and 1 base from J, with 15 bases in between. This CDR3 spans 15 amino acids. This CDR3 reads CASRALGTPNTEAFF. In DNA, the CDR3 is TGTGCCAGCAGGGCTTTAGGGACACCGAACACTGAAGCTTTCTTT.

The chain carries TRBV4-2 and TRBJ2-1; no firm D call. Per the germline V gene, CDR1 is LGHNA and CDR2 is YNFKEQ. This CDR3 spans 14 amino acids. Trimming stripped 0 bases from V and 3 bases from J, with 6 bases between. DNA for the CDR3: TGTGCCAGCAGCCAAGAAAAGCTCTACAATGAGCAGTTCTTC. Residues: CASSQEKLYNEQFF.

V usage is TRBV7-9 and J usage is TRBJ1-6, with 11 positions matching TRBD1. The ends lost 2 bases at V and 8 bases at J; junction bases unmatched: 2. The CDR3 totals 15 residues. Germline V CDR1 and CDR2: SEHNR, FQNEAQ (reference sequence). The CDR3 nucleotides are TGTGCCAGCAGCTTACCGGACAGGGGGCATTCACCCCTCCACTTT. Its protein product is CASSLPDRGHSPLHF. The whole variable domain, filled in from reference TRBV7-9 and TRBJ1-6, reads DTGVSQNPRHKITKRGQNVTFRCDPISEHNRLYWYRQTLGQGPEFLTYFQNEAQLEKSRLLSDRFSAERPKGSFSTLEIQRTEQGDSAMYLCASSLPDRGHSPLHFGNGTRLTVT.

This chain links TRBV5-1 with TRBJ2-1, with 7 bases that match TRBD1. V shed 3 bases and J 0 bases; nucleotides not matched to a gene: 9. The CDR3 spans 17 residues. Germline CDR1 reads SGHRS; CDR2 reads YFSETQ. CDR3 protein: CASSSLYRGSSYNEQFF. CDR3 bases: TGCGCCAGCAGCTCCCTTTACAGGGGAAGCTCCTACAATGAGCAGTTCTTC. The variable domain in full, with the rest retrieved from reference TRBV5-1 and TRBJ2-1, is KAGVTQTPRYLIKTRGQQVTLSCSPISGHRSVSWYQQTPGQGLQFLFEYFSETQRNKGNFPGRFSGRQFSNSRSEMNVSTLELGDSALYLCASSSLYRGSSYNEQFFGPGTRLTVL.

The chain uses TRBV5-1 and TRBJ2-3, with 8 nucleotides matching TRBD1. This CDR3 has 17 residues. Germline V gene data show CDR1 as SGHRS and CDR2 as YFSETQ. Trimming removed 3 bases from V and 2 bases from J; junction bases left unmatched: 11. The CDR3 spells CASSSAVWQGATDTQYF. In DNA form, the CDR3 reads TGCGCCAGCAGCTCTGCCGTTTGGCAGGGGGCCACAGATACGCAGTATTTT.

About this clone itself: The CDR3 ends on some other residue instead of the conserved phenylalanine or tryptophan, so this is likely a read error. The V gene is TRBV29-1, the J gene TRBJ1-1; D unclear. Per germline, CDR1 SQVTM and CDR2 ANQGSEA. The CDR3 is 11 residues long. V lost 7 bases and J 1 base, leaving 7 bases between the germline ends. The CDR3 is CSAGENTEAFL. In DNA form, the CDR3 reads TGCAGCGCCGGAGAGAACACTGAAGCTTTCCTT.

This clone was counted a single time. This rearrangement joins TRBV2 to TRBJ1-6; maybe TRBD1 (6 bases). CDR3 length: 15 amino acids. CDR1 and CDR2 from the germline V gene are SNHLY and FYNNEI. The V and J ends lost 8 bases and 8 bases respectively, with 19 bases between them. The CDR3 DNA follows: TGTGCCAGCGTCCCGGGACAACGTGTCCATTCACCCCTCCACTTT. It codes for CASVPGQRVHSPLHF.

The CDR3 region has the DNA TGTGCCAGCAGCTTGACTCCCGGGGGGACAGGAGCCTATGAAAAACTGTTTTTT. Its translation is CASSLTPGGTGAYEKLFF. The V gene is TRBV7-2, the J gene TRBJ1-4; 8 nucleotides agree with TRBD1. Germline V gene lookup returns CDR1 SGHTA and CDR2 FQGNSA. V shed 3 bases and J 6 bases; nucleotides not matched to a gene: 15. This CDR3 has 18 amino acids.

The J gene is TRBJ1-1, the V gene TRBV7-9; no firm D call. The CDR3 contains 14 residues. Trimming removed 0 bases at V and 1 base at J, with 6 bases between. The V gene's germline CDR1 is SEHNR and CDR2 FQNEAQ (reference sequence). In DNA form, the CDR3 reads TGTGCCAGCAGCTTAGCACCAGGGAACACTGAAGCTTTCTTT. It yields the protein CASSLAPGNTEAFF.

The gene calls are TRBV27 and TRBJ2-6; D is uncertain. The CDR3 loop spans 13 amino acids. Germline values: CDR1 MNHEY, CDR2 SMNVEV (reference sequence). V gave up 6 bases and J gave up 7 bases, with 10 bases separating them. Written as DNA, the CDR3 is TGTGCCAGCAGGTACGGGTATGCCAACGTCCTGACTTTC. Translated, it gives CASRYGYANVLTF.

A single count supports this clone. This chain links TRBV19 with TRBJ1-2; 10 nucleotides agree with TRBD1. CDR1 and CDR2 (germline): LNHDA, SQIVND (reference sequence). This CDR3 region has 14 residues. In DNA, the CDR3 is TGTGGCATTCGGCAGGGACAGGGGTCGGCTGGCTACACCTTC. This encodes CGIRQGQGSAGYTF. Using reference TRBV19 and TRBJ1-2 for the parts outside the CDR3, the full variable domain is DGGITQSPKYLFRKEGQNVTLSCEQNLNHDAMYWYRQDPGQGLRLIYYSQIVNDFQKGDIAEGYSVSREKKESFPLTVTSAQKNPTAFYLCGIRQGQGSAGYTFGSGTRLTVV.

This sequence joins TRBV7-9 and TRBJ1-1; no definite D call. Trimming left V 7 bases short and J 1 base short, with 19 bases between. The CDR3 sequence is 16 residues long. Germline loops: CDR1 SEHNR, CDR2 FQNEAQ (reference sequence). CDR3 sequence reads: CASTPGNGLRNTEAFF. CDR3 DNA: TGTGCCAGCACCCCCGGGAATGGCCTGAGGAACACTGAAGCTTTCTTT.

This chain uses TRBV30 with TRBJ2-6, with D perhaps TRBD2 (6 bases). The ends were cut back, 2 bases at V and 0 bases at J, with 8 bases in the middle. The CDR3 extends over 15 amino acids. The germline gives CDR1 GTSNPN, CDR2 SVGIG (reference sequence). The DNA of the CDR3 is TGTGCCTGGAGTCCGGGGGTCTCTGGGGCCAACGTCCTGACTTTC. It codes for CAWSPGVSGANVLTF.